Listed here are 31 T cell receptor beta chains from one sample, sequenced in a study of blood T cell repertoires in COVID-19. The assay was immunoSEQ multiplex PCR, and TCRdb's table has in-frame clones only and misses some. The sample lists over 85,000 clones, roughly 87% occurring once. Sequencing used peripheral blood. All receptors derive from a woman aged 45-59 years with COVID-19, enrolled during active disease.

V usage is TRBV30 and J usage is TRBJ1-5; D call uncertain. The germline V gene has CDR1 GTSNPN and CDR2 SVGIG (reference sequence). The CDR3 is 13 residues long. The V and J ends lost 3 bases and 5 bases respectively, with 11 bases between them. This chain's CDR3 is CAWRAGLDQPQHF. For the CDR3, the DNA is TGTGCCTGGAGAGCGGGATTGGATCAGCCCCAGCATTTT.

The V call is TRBV6-5, the J call TRBJ1-5, with a tentative D call TRBD1 (6 bases). This CDR3 is built from 13 residues. V lost 8 bases to trimming and J lost 1 base, with 9 bases between them. Germline loops: CDR1 MNHEY, CDR2 SVGAGI. The CDR3 region is CASRGQSNQPQHF. The CDR3 region has the DNA TGTGCCAGCCGAGGACAGAGCAATCAGCCCCAGCATTTT.

V gene TRBV5-6 combines with J gene TRBJ1-5; D is unclear. Trimming removed 0 bases at V and 3 bases at J, with 7 bases between. CDR1 is SGHDT and CDR2 is YYEEEE in the germline V gene. This CDR3 comprises 14 residues. CDR3 protein: CASSLGGYNQPQHF. For the CDR3, the DNA is TGTGCCAGCAGCTTGGGAGGATACAATCAGCCCCAGCATTTT.

J is TRBJ2-3 and V is TRBV19; maybe TRBD1 (8 bases). Germline V gives CDR1 LNHDA, CDR2 SQIVND (reference sequence). V was shortened by 7 bases and J by 1 base, with 15 bases between the two germline ends. CDR3 length: 15 amino acids. CDR3 sequence: CASIGGGQGTDTQYF. Written as DNA, the CDR3 is TGTGCCAGTATCGGCGGGGGACAGGGCACAGATACGCAGTATTTT.

The genes are TRBV2 and TRBJ1-3; 11 bases are a match to TRBD1. The CDR3 spans 14 residues. CDR1 and CDR2 (germline): SNHLY, FYNNEI. J was trimmed by 8 bases and V by 5 bases; bases with no gene match: 5. CDR3 DNA sequence: TGTGCCAGCAGTCCCGGACAGGGGGCACACACCATATATTTT. Its translation is CASSPGQGAHTIYF.

The V and J genes are TRBV9 and TRBJ2-1; no clear D. Trimming removed 0 bases at V and 10 bases at J, with 11 bases between. CDR1 and CDR2 from the germline V gene are SGDLS and YYNGEE. The CDR3 loop spans 13 amino acids. DNA for the CDR3: TGTGCCAGCAGCGTAGGGGCAAATCTGGAGCAGTTCTTC. This codes for CASSVGANLEQFF.

The chain carries TRBV2 and TRBJ2-1; the match to TRBD2 covers 11 bases. CDR1 and CDR2 from the germline V gene are SNHLY and FYNNEI. The ends lost 6 bases at V and 6 bases at J; junction bases unmatched: 7. This CDR3 is 15 amino acids long. The CDR3 DNA reads as TGTGCCAGCAGAGTTCCGGGACTAGCGGTCAATGAGCAGTTCTTC. Translating gives CASRVPGLAVNEQFF.

The chain couples TRBV30 to TRBJ2-7; D unclear. The CDR3 extends over 11 amino acids. Germline V gene data show CDR1 as GTSNPN and CDR2 as SVGIG (reference sequence). The V end lost 1 base, the J end lost 7 bases, and 8 bases lay between the germline ends. CDR3 in DNA: TGTGCCTGGAGTGCCCTCGGGGAGCAGTACTTC. Its translation is CAWSALGEQYF.

The chain joins TRBV10-3 to TRBJ2-7, with 9 bases identical to TRBD1. The germline V gene encodes CDR1 ENHRY and CDR2 SYGVKD. Germline trimming cut 3 bases from V and 4 bases from J; bases unmatched to any gene: 7. This CDR3 is built from 15 residues. The CDR3 reads CAISDMGQGFYEQYF. In DNA, the CDR3 is TGTGCCATCAGTGATATGGGACAGGGTTTTTACGAGCAGTACTTC.

This chain links TRBV5-4 with TRBJ2-2, with 12 bases aligning to TRBD2. The CDR3 extends over 15 amino acids. The V gene end was trimmed by 5 bases and the J gene end by 5 bases; junction bases not matched to a gene: 4. CDR1 SGHNT and CDR2 YYREEE come from the germline V gene (reference sequence). DNA for the CDR3: TGTGCCAGCAGGCTAGCGGGGGGGAGGACCGGGGAGCTGTTTTTT. Its protein is CASRLAGGRTGELFF.

The rearrangement uses TRBV4-1 and TRBJ2-5; 10 nucleotides match TRBD2. The V gene end was trimmed by 4 bases and the J gene end by 6 bases; junction bases not matched to a gene: 8. There are 15 residues in the CDR3. The V gene's germline CDR1 is MGHRA and CDR2 YSYEKL. CDR3: CASSPLGTSEQTQYF. The DNA of the CDR3 is TGCGCCAGCAGCCCACTCGGGACTAGCGAACAGACCCAGTACTTC.

The CDR3 region has the DNA TGTGCCAGCAGCCTCTCGGTAGATTCACCCCTCCACTTT. The encoded protein is CASSLSVDSPLHF. The chain has TRBV27 and TRBJ1-6, with D unresolved. Trimming removed 6 bases at V and 8 bases at J, with 11 bases between. CDR3 size: 13 residues. Germline loops: CDR1 MNHEY, CDR2 SMNVEV (reference sequence).

The chain is built from TRBV27 and TRBJ1-1; D possibly corresponds to TRBD1 (5 bases). V was shortened by 3 bases and J by 5 bases, with 13 bases between the two germline ends. Germline CDR1 is MNHEY and CDR2 is SMNVEV (reference sequence). There are 14 residues in the CDR3. The chain's CDR3 is CASSLWPGGTEAFF. The DNA for the CDR3 is TGTGCCAGCAGTTTGTGGCCGGGGGGGACTGAAGCTTTCTTT.

This rearrangement joins TRBV7-9 to TRBJ1-3, with 9 bases lining up with TRBD1. J was trimmed by 7 bases and V by 5 bases; bases with no gene match: 3. CDR1 is SEHNR, CDR2 FQNEAQ, per germline (reference sequence). This CDR3 region has 13 residues. In nucleotides, the CDR3 is TGTGCCAGCAGCCTAGGACAGGGGAACACCATATATTTT. Translating it yields CASSLGQGNTIYF.

This clone appeared once. The chain is built from TRBV7-2 and TRBJ1-1; a possible D gene is TRBD1 (6 bases). V lost 5 bases and J 0 bases, leaving 13 bases between the germline ends. Germline assignment: CDR1 SGHTA and CDR2 FQGNSA. The CDR3 runs 15 residues. The chain's CDR3 is CASSAWTALNTEAFF. The CDR3 region has the DNA TGTGCCAGCAGCGCTTGGACAGCTTTGAACACTGAAGCTTTCTTT. Full variable domain (outside the CDR3, taken from reference TRBV7-2 and TRBJ1-1): GAGVSQSPSNKVTEKGKDVELRCDPISGHTALYWYRQSLGQGLEFLIYFQGNSAPDKSGLPSDRFSAERTGGSVSTLTIQRTQQEDSAVYLCASSAWTALNTEAFFGQGTRLTVV.

This clone was seen a single time. This chain uses TRBV19 with TRBJ2-2, with 7 nucleotides matching TRBD1. CDR1 and CDR2 from the germline V gene are LNHDA and SQIVND (reference sequence). Losses at the gene ends were 3 bases for V and 1 base for J; bases not matched to a gene: 5. This CDR3 has 16 amino acids. Here the CDR3 reads CASSIPGTVNTGELFF. DNA of the CDR3: TGTGCCAGTAGTATCCCCGGGACAGTGAACACCGGGGAGCTGTTTTTT. Looking up the rest from reference TRBV19 and TRBJ2-2 gives the full variable domain: DGGITQSPKYLFRKEGQNVTLSCEQNLNHDAMYWYRQDPGQGLRLIYYSQIVNDFQKGDIAEGYSVSREKKESFPLTVTSAQKNPTAFYLCASSIPGTVNTGELFFGEGSRLTVL.

This clone was detected a few times. The chain employs TRBV6-7 and TRBJ2-7; possibly TRBD2 for D (5 bases). TRBV6-7 carries the ORF label, with uncertain function. This CDR3 is built from 16 residues. Trimming removed 3 bases at V and 4 bases at J, with 19 bases between. The CDR3 DNA sequence: TGTGCCAGCAGTTATGGGTGTTCGGGAATTACGTACGAGCAGTACTTC. Protein: CASSYGCSGITYEQYF.

The rearrangement uses TRBV30 and TRBJ2-7, with 9 bases identical to TRBD2. The CDR3 extends over 14 amino acids. Germline loops: CDR1 GTSNPN, CDR2 SVGIG (reference sequence). With 1 base clipped from V and 6 bases from J, the junction kept 7 bases outside the gene matches. The CDR3, as DNA: TGTGCCTGGAGTGCGGCGGGGGGGCTGATCGAGCAGTACTTC. Translation: CAWSAAGGLIEQYF.

The gene calls are TRBV6-6 and TRBJ2-1; tentatively, D is TRBD2 (6 bases). V lost 2 bases and J lost 3, with 11 bases in between. Germline CDR1 is MNHNY and CDR2 is SVGAGI (reference sequence). The CDR3 sequence is 15 residues long. In DNA form, the CDR3 reads TGTGCCAGCAGTTACAAGGGGACTTTCTACAATGAGCAGTTCTTC. It yields the protein CASSYKGTFYNEQFF.

This rearrangement joins TRBV15 to TRBJ1-2; D call uncertain. The CDR3 runs to 13 residues. Trimming left V 0 bases short and J 8 bases short, with 10 bases between. Germline V gene data show CDR1 as LNHNV and CDR2 as YYDKDF (reference sequence). CDR3 sequence reads: CATSRDATGGYTF. The CDR3 region has the DNA TGTGCCACCAGCAGAGATGCGACTGGGGGCTACACCTTC.

The chain links TRBV7-9 to TRBJ2-5; a weak D match, TRBD1 (6 bases). CDR1 and CDR2 from the germline V gene are SEHNR and FQNEAQ (reference sequence). V was trimmed by 7 bases and J by 0 bases, leaving 15 bases between them. This CDR3 region has 15 residues. As DNA, the CDR3 is TGTGCCAGCACCTCCCTGGGGGCAGACCAAGAGACCCAGTACTTC. Translation: CASTSLGADQETQYF.

The chain recombines TRBV7-6 with TRBJ1-2; D may be TRBD1 (5 bases). The CDR3 length is 14 residues. The germline CDR1 and CDR2 sequences are SGHVS and FNYEAQ. Trimming took 1 base from V and 4 from J, leaving 10 bases between them. The CDR3 is CASSLDGGTYGYTF. The DNA of the CDR3 is TGTGCCAGCAGCTTAGATGGGGGGACCTATGGCTACACCTTC.

The rearrangement joins TRBV9 to TRBJ2-2; 11 bases fit TRBD2. J was trimmed by 4 bases and V by 2 bases; bases with no gene match: 4. From germline, CDR1 is SGDLS and CDR2 YYNGEE. This CDR3 has 16 residues. The CDR3 region is CASSVLAGGSTGELFF. DNA for the CDR3: TGTGCCAGCAGCGTCCTAGCGGGGGGATCCACCGGGGAGCTGTTTTTT. Full variable domain (remainder filled in from reference TRBV9 and TRBJ2-2): DSGVTQTPKHLITATGQRVTLRCSPRSGDLSVYWYQQSLDQGLQFLIQYYNGEERAKGNILERFSAQQFPDLHSELNLSSLELGDSALYFCASSVLAGGSTGELFFGEGSRLTVL.

The chain couples TRBV29-1 to TRBJ2-7; weak D call: TRBD1 (6 bases). CDR3 size: 19 residues. CDR1 SQVTM and CDR2 ANQGSEA come from the germline V gene. V was pared by 0 bases and J by 2 bases, with 26 bases between. DNA of the CDR3: TGCAGCGTTGAAGAGAGTTACCGTTGGGACCAGGGGTTAACCTACGAGCAGTACTTC. As protein: CSVEESYRWDQGLTYEQYF.

The J gene is TRBJ2-1, the V gene TRBV2; 16 positions match TRBD2. CDR1 is SNHLY and CDR2 is FYNNEI in the germline V gene. This CDR3 spans 13 amino acids. The junction had 6 bases not matched to a gene; V was cut back by 7 bases and J by 15 bases. CDR3 sequence (DNA): TGTGCCAGCAAGGGACTAGCGGGGGGGAGGGTGTTCTTC. Its protein is CASKGLAGGRVFF.

This clone showed up just once. The chain has TRBV7-6 and TRBJ2-1; TRBD2 matches 7 bases. Germline trimming cut 3 bases from V and 2 bases from J; bases unmatched to any gene: 7. Per germline, CDR1 SGHVS and CDR2 FNYEAQ. The CDR3 is 16 amino acids. CDR3 DNA sequence: TGTGCCAGCAGCTTGGCTGGGGAGGGGACCTACAATGAGCAGTTCTTC. Translated: CASSLAGEGTYNEQFF.

This clone has just one count. V is TRBV7-3 and J is TRBJ2-2; D call uncertain. V dropped 2 bases and J dropped 2 bases, with 9 bases sitting between them. The CDR3 has 15 amino acids. CDR1 is SGHTA and CDR2 is FQGTGA in the germline V gene. CDR3 protein: CASSLAQLNTGELFF. In DNA form, the CDR3 reads TGTGCCAGCAGCTTAGCACAGTTAAACACCGGGGAGCTGTTTTTT.

The chain has TRBV5-1 and TRBJ2-7, with 8 positions matching TRBD1. CDR1 is SGHRS and CDR2 is YFSETQ in the germline V gene. CDR3 length: 15 amino acids. Trimming removed 2 bases from V and 4 bases from J; junction bases left unmatched: 8. The CDR3 sequence: CASSFTQGGPYEQYF. CDR3 coding DNA: TGCGCCAGCAGCTTTACACAGGGGGGACCTTACGAGCAGTACTTC.

The chain's CDR3 is CASRPGQGNSPLHF. The CDR3, as DNA: TGTGCCAGCCGCCCGGGACAGGGGAATTCACCCCTCCACTTT. V and J are TRBV2 and TRBJ1-6; 10 bases agree with TRBD1. V trimming: 8 bases; J trimming: 7 bases; junction bases outside the gene matches: 5. The germline CDR1 and CDR2 sequences are SNHLY and FYNNEI. CDR3 size: 14 residues.

The chain couples TRBV2 to TRBJ1-2; a possible D gene is TRBD1 (6 bases). V was cut by 1 base and J by 4 bases, with 10 bases left in between. The V gene's germline CDR1 is SNHLY and CDR2 FYNNEI. CDR3 length equals 14 residues. CDR3 loop: CASSEGTDFYGYTF. The CDR3, as DNA: TGTGCCAGCAGTGAAGGGACAGATTTCTATGGCTACACCTTC.

The V gene is TRBV23-1, the J gene TRBJ2-6; D not certain. TRBV23-1 is an open reading frame, and its role is uncertain. V gave up 4 bases and J gave up 4 bases, with 11 bases separating them. CDR3 length: 15 residues. The CDR3 here is CASSRRRSGANVLTF. The CDR3 region has the DNA TGCGCCAGCAGTCGCAGGCGTTCCGGGGCCAACGTCCTGACTTTC.